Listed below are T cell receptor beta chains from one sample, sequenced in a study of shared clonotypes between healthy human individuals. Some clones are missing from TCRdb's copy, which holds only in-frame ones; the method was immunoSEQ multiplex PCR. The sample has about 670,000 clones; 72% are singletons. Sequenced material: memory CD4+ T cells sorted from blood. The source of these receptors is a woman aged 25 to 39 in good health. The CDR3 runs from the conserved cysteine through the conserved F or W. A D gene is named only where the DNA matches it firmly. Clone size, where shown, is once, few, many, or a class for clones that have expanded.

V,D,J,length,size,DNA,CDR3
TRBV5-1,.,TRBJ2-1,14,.,TGCGCCAGCAGACGGGAAACCGCCTACAATGAGCAGTTCTTC,CASRRETAYNEQFF
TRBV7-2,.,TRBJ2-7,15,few,TGTGCCAGCAGCCCATGGGGGGAGAGCTCCTACGAGCAGTACTTC,CASSPWGESSYEQYF
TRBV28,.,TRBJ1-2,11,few,TGTGCCAGCAAGGGGTACTATGGCTACACCTTC,CASKGYYGYTF
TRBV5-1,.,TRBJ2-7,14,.,TGCGCCAGCAGCGAAGGGACGGAAGCGGGCGAGCAGTACTTC,CASSEGTEAGEQYF
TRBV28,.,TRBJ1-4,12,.,TGTGCCAGCAGTCGGGTTCATGAAAAACTGTTTTTT,CASSRVHEKLFF
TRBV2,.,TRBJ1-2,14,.,TGTGCCAGCAGTGAACGTGGGGCTAACTATGGCTACACCTTC,CASSERGANYGYTF
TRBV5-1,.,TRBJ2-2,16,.,TGCGCCAGCAGCTTGTCTCAGGGAGTAAACACCGGGGAGCTGTTTTTT,CASSLSQGVNTGELFF
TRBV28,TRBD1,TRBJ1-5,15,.,TGTGCCAGCAGTCCCACAGGGGGCCTGGGGCAGCCCCAGCATTTT,CASSPTGGLGQPQHF
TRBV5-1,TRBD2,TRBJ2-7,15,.,TGCGCCAGCCGCGGGACTAGCGGTTTCTCCTACGAGCAGTACTTC,CASRGTSGFSYEQYF
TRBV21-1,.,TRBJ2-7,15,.,TGTGCCAGCCTCACCCGGGACAGGGTTCTCTACGAGCAGTACTTC,CASLTRDRVLYEQYF
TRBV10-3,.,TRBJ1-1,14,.,TGTGCCTCAAGAGCAGTCGCAGGGAACACTGAAGCTTTCTTT,CASRAVAGNTEAFF
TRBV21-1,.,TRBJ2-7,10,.,TGTGCCCGTATTCACTACGAGCAGTACTTC,CARIHYEQYF
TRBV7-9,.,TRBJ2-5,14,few,TGTGCCAGCAGCTACGGACTAGACCCAGGGGAGCAGTACTTC,CASSYGLDPGEQYF
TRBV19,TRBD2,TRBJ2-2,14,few,TGTGCCGCACAGCGGGAAGGCGGCACCGGGGAGCTGTTTTTT,CAAQREGGTGELFF